The following is a TCR beta chain sequence with its context. This specimen belongs to a study of blood T cell repertoires in COVID-19. Study overall: Collection of acute and convalescent COVID-19 samples took place in the United States, Italy and Spain. T cells, B-cell-depleted T cells, or PBMCs provided the cDNA or gDNA that served as material.

The length of the CDR3 is 13 residues. Trimming cost V 5 bases and J 4 bases; bases outside gene matches: 5. Looked up from germline, CDR1 is SGHTA and CDR2 is FQGNSA. In the source study's methods: Using reference gene primer amplification, nucleated cell counts were estimated. This table comes from immunoSEQ multiplex PCR, and its TCRdb copy is limited to in-frame clones, with some not included. V and J calls and clone size come straight from that table; D and trimming were deduced from the DNA. There are around 140,000 clones in the sample; approximately 90% occur only once, and 2% to 2.5% lies in the top ten.

This chain joins TRBV7-2 and TRBJ2-7, with 7 bases lining up with TRBD1. Sequenced material: peripheral blood. The source is a man aged 65 to 79 with active COVID-19. The CDR3 protein is CASSLQGQYEQYF. CDR3 in DNA: TGTGCCAGCAGCCTCCAGGGACAGTACGAGCAGTACTTC.